The source of this T cell receptor (beta chain) is a study of cytomegalovirus exposure and HLA in healthy donors. General study findings and limits: The authors enumerated 164 TCR beta chains as linked to cytomegalovirus.

To note about this clone: Its antigen is as yet unknown.

60 Vbeta and 13 Jbeta primers were used in PCR. Profiled with immunoSEQ multiplex PCR; TCRdb holds only in-frame clones, not every one. The data hold around 160,000 clones, with about 71% observed a single time. This TCR was recovered from a woman in her thirties or forties in good health and CMV-seropositive. Sequencing was done on a sample of PBMCs.

The DNA for the CDR3 is TGTGCCAGCAAGGGGGGCGGGGGTACGCTGTATGGCTACACCTTC. Amino acids: CASKGGGGTLYGYTF. The chain couples TRBV19 to TRBJ1-2; the D gene is possibly TRBD1 (6 bases). Trimming shortened V by 9 bases and J by 5 bases, and 22 bases separated the two germline ends. Germline V lookup: CDR1 LNHDA, CDR2 SQIVND (reference sequence). The CDR3 consists of 15 residues.